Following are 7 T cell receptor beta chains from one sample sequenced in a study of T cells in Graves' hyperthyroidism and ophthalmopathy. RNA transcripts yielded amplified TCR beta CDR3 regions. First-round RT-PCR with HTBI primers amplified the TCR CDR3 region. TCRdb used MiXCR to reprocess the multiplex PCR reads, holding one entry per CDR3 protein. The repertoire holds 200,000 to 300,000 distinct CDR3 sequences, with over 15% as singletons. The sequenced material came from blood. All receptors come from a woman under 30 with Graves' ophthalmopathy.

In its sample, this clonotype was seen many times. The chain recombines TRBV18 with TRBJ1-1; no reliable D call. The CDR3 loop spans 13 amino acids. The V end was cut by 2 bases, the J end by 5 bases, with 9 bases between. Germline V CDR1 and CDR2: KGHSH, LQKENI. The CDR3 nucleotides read TGTGCCAGCTCACCATTAACGGGGACTGAAGCTTTCTTT. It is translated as CASSPLTGTEAFF.

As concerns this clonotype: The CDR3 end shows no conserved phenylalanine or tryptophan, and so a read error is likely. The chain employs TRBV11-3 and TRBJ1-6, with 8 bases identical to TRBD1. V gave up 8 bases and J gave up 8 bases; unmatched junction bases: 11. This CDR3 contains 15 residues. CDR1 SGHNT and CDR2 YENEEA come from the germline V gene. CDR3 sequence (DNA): TGTGCCAGCGGCTCCTGGGGCAGGGGGCATTCACCCCTCCACCTT. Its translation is CASGSWGRGHSPLHL.

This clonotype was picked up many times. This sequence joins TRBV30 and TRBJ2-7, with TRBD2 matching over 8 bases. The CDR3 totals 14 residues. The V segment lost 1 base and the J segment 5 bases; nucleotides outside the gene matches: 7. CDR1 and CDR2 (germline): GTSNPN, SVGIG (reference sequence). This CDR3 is CAWSAGGRIHEQYF. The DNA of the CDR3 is TGTGCCTGGAGTGCGGGCGGGAGGATCCACGAGCAGTACTTC.

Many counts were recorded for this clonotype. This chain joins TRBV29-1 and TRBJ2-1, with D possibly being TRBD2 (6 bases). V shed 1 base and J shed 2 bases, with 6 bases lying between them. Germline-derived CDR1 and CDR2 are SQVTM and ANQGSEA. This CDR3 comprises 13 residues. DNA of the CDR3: TGCAGCGTTGAAGGGGGGGCCTACAATGAGCAGTTCTTC. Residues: CSVEGGAYNEQFF.

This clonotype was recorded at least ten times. The CDR3, as DNA: TGTGCCAGCAGCTACACAGGGGGAAGTGAAGCTTTCTTT. This translates into CASSYTGGSEAFF. V gene TRBV7-8 combines with J gene TRBJ1-1; 8 bases match TRBD1. The CDR3 is 13 residues long. J gave up 7 bases and V 4 bases, and 5 bases lay outside the gene matches. From germline, CDR1 is SGHVS and CDR2 FQNEAQ. The complete variable domain, with remaining parts taken from reference TRBV7-8 and TRBJ1-1, reads GAGVSQSPRYKVAKRGQDVALRCDPISGHVSLFWYQQALGQGPEFLTYFQNEAQLDKSGLPSDRFFAERPEGSVSTLKIQRTQQEDSAVYLCASSYTGGSEAFFGQGTRLTVV.

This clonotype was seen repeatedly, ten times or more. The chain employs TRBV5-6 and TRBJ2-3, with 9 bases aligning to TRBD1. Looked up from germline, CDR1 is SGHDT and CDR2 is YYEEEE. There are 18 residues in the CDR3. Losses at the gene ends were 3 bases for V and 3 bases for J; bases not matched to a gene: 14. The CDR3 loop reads CASSWWGQGNIRTDTQYF. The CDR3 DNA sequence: TGTGCCAGCAGCTGGTGGGGACAGGGTAATATTAGGACAGATACGCAGTATTTT.

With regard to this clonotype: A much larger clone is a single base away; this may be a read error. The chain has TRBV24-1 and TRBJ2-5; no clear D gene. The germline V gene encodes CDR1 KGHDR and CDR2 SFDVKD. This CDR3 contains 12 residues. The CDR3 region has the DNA TGTGCCGCCAGTTCGGGCCGGCCCCCCCAACACTTC. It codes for CAASSGRPPQHF.